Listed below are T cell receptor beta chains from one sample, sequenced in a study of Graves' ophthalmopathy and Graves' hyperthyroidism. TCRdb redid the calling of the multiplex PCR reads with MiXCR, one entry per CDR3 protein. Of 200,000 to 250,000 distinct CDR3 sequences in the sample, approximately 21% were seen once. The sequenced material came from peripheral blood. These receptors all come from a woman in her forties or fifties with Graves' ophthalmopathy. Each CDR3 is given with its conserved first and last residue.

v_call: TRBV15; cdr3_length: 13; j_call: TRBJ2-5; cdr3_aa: CATRGDGEETQYF
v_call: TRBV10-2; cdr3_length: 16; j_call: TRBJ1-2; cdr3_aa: CASSEEGTRPRNGYTF
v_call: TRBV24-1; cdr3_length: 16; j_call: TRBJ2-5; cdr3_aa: CATSDSDRGNQETQYF
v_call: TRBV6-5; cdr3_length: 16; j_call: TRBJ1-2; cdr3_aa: CASSPLGTGVSYGYTF
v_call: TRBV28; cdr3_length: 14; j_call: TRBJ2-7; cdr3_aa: CASSLRGVSYEQYF
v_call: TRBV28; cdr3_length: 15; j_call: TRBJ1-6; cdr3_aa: CASSASLSSESPLHF
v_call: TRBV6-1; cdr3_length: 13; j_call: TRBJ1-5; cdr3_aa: CASSPQGGQPQHF
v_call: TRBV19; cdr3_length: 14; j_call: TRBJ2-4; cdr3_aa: CASSIRDHKNIQYF
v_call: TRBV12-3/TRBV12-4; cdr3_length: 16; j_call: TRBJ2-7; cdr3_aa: CATPPWAVIPSYEQYF
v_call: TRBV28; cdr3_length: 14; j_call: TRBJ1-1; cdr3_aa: CASRGGQLNTEAFF
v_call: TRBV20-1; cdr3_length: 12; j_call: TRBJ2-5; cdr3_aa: CSASSDQETQYF
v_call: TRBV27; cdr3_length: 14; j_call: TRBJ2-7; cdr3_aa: CASSSTSAIYEQYF
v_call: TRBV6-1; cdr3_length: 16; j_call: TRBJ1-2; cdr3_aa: CASSEAGWGRGYGYTF
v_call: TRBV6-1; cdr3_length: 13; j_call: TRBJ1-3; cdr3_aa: CASSEIQGNTIYF
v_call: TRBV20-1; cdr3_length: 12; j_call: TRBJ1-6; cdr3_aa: CSAKPTPPSLHF
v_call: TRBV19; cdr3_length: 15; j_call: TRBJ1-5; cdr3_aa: CASKGGQGAYQPQHF
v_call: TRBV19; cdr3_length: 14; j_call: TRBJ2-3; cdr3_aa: CAGSIAGGPNTQYF
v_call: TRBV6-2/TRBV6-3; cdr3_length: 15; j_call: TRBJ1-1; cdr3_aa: CASSYSFGVGAVAFF
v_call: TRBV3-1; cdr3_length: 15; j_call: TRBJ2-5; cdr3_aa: CASSRNRGAQETQYF
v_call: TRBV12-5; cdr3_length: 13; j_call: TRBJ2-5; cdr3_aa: CASGLTGTETQYF
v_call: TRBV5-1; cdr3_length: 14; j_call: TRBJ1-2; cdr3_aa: CASRPPSDSGGYTF
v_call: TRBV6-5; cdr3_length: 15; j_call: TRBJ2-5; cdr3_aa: CASSYSGGSEETQYF
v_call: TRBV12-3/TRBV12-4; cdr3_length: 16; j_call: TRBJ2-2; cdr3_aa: CASSLQGTGLTGELFF
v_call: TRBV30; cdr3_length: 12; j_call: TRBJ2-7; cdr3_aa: CAWSRDVVEQYF
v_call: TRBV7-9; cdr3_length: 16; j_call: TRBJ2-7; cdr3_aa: CASSLGRTSGSYEQYF
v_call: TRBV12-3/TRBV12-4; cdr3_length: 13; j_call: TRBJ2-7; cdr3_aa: CASSASRQGQQYF
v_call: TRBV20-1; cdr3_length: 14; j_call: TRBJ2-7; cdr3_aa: CSATRTGRTSEQYF
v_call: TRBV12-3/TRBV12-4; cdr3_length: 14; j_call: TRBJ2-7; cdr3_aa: CASRGTSVSYEQYF
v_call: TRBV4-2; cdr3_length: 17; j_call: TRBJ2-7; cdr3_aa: CASSAGLAGGPGNEQYF
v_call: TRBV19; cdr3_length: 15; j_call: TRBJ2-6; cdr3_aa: CASTQSSSGANVLTF
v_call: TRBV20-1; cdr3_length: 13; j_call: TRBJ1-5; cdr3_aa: CSAGGGVYQPQHF
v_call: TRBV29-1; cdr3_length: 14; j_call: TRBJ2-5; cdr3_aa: CSVPSPGGKETQYF
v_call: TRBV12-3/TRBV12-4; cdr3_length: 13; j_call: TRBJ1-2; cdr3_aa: CASSLTASYGYTF